This entry describes one TCR beta chain. Antigen: not known. 13 Jbeta primers and 60 Vbeta primers were used for the PCR. Here immunoSEQ multiplex PCR was the method, and the copy in TCRdb shows in-frame clones only, minus some. The repertoire has some 77,000 clones, 80% of them found once; the top ten carry about 34%. The sample originates from a study of cytomegalovirus exposure and HLA in healthy donors. Background on the study: Prior work identified around 100 million unique TCR beta sequences in around 170 million T cells. General study points: A later analysis linked a missense DCLRE1C variant to TCR beta V- and J-gene trimming.

Trimming took 0 bases from V and 4 from J, leaving 15 bases between them. Germline V gene sequence: CDR1 SGHRS, CDR2 YFSETQ. This CDR3 has 16 amino acids. The specimen was PBMCs. The sequence came from a man between 50 and 59 years old in good health and CMV-seropositive. V and J are TRBV5-1 and TRBJ2-3; possibly TRBD2 for D (5 bases). CDR3 DNA: TGCGCCAGCAGCTTGGTGGGCCTCTCGGGGTCAGATACGCAGTATTTT. This sequence encodes CASSLVGLSGSDTQYF. The complete variable domain, with remaining parts taken from reference TRBV5-1 and TRBJ2-3, reads KAGVTQTPRYLIKTRGQQVTLSCSPISGHRSVSWYQQTPGQGLQFLFEYFSETQRNKGNFPGRFSGRQFSNSRSEMNVSTLELGDSALYLCASSLVGLSGSDTQYFGPGTRLTVL.